This is a list of T cell receptor beta chains from one sample in a study of blood T cell repertoires in COVID-19. This table comes from immunoSEQ multiplex PCR, and its TCRdb copy is limited to in-frame clones, with some not included. The data show roughly 16,000 clones, with around 77% seen just once and approximately 14% held by the top ten. Material: peripheral blood. These receptors originate from a human donor in a cohort sampled during active COVID-19. The CDR3 runs from the conserved cysteine through the conserved F or W. A D gene is named only where the DNA matches it firmly. Clone sizes are given selectively: once, few, many, or a class where the clone is expanded.

CDR3 DNA: TGTGCCAGCAGCCCCCGGGAGGGCGGGTTTGGCTACACCTTC
CDR3 protein: CASSPREGGFGYTF
V gene: TRBV7-8
clone size: NA
J gene: TRBJ1-2
D gene: NA

CDR3 DNA: TGCGCCAGCAGCAACTCAGGGGGTGACGACGAGGCCACCATATATTTT
CDR3 protein: CASSNSGGDDEATIYF
V gene: TRBV4-1
clone size: NA
J gene: TRBJ1-3
D gene: TRBD1

CDR3 DNA: TGTGCCAGCAGCTTAAACATAGCGAACTCCTACAATGAGCAGTTCTTC
CDR3 protein: CASSLNIANSYNEQFF
V gene: TRBV7-6
clone size: NA
J gene: TRBJ2-1
D gene: NA

CDR3 DNA: TGCGCCAGCAGCTTAGGACAGTGGGGCGATGAGCAGTTCTTC
CDR3 protein: CASSLGQWGDEQFF
V gene: TRBV5-1
clone size: NA
J gene: TRBJ2-1
D gene: NA

CDR3 DNA: TGTGCCAGCAGTGAATCCTCTGGGAGCAATGAGCAGTTCTTC
CDR3 protein: CASSESSGSNEQFF
V gene: TRBV2
clone size: once
J gene: TRBJ2-1
D gene: NA

CDR3 DNA: TGTGCCAGTAGGACCTCTTTTAGACAACCACAAGGTAGCAATCAGCCCCAGCATTTT
CDR3 protein: CASRTSFRQPQGSNQPQHF
V gene: TRBV19
clone size: few
J gene: TRBJ1-5
D gene: NA

CDR3 DNA: TGTGCCAGCCGGGGGGACGGTATGAACACTGAAGCTTTCTTT
CDR3 protein: CASRGDGMNTEAFF
V gene: TRBV5-6
clone size: NA
J gene: TRBJ1-1
D gene: NA

CDR3 DNA: TGTGCCAGCAAAGATCAGGGCGGGGAGCTGTTTTTT
CDR3 protein: CASKDQGGELFF
V gene: TRBV6-5
clone size: NA
J gene: TRBJ2-2
D gene: NA

CDR3 DNA: TGTGCCAGCAGTTACGGGAGGGGAATTACAGATACGCAGTATTTT
CDR3 protein: CASSYGRGITDTQYF
V gene: TRBV6-5
clone size: NA
J gene: TRBJ2-3
D gene: TRBD2

CDR3 DNA: TGTGCCAGCAGGGCAGGGCAGTGGGCCCTCCACTTT
CDR3 protein: CASRAGQWALHF
V gene: TRBV28
clone size: NA
J gene: TRBJ1-6
D gene: NA

CDR3 DNA: TGTGCCAGCAGCCAAGCAGGACGGGGCTCCTACAATGAGCAGTTCTTC
CDR3 protein: CASSQAGRGSYNEQFF
V gene: TRBV3-1/TRBV3-2
clone size: NA
J gene: TRBJ2-1
D gene: NA

CDR3 DNA: TGTGCCAGTAGTCCTCAGCACAGGGGCTACAATCAGCCCCAGCATTTT
CDR3 protein: CASSPQHRGYNQPQHF
V gene: TRBV19
clone size: NA
J gene: TRBJ1-5
D gene: TRBD1

CDR3 DNA: TGTGCCAGCAGCTTATCCCCCGGCACTGAAGCTTTCTTT
CDR3 protein: CASSLSPGTEAFF
V gene: TRBV7-2
clone size: once
J gene: TRBJ1-1
D gene: NA

CDR3 DNA: TGTGCCAGCAGCCGTGGACTAGCGGGAGGAGCCTACAATGAGCAGTTCTTC
CDR3 protein: CASSRGLAGGAYNEQFF
V gene: TRBV5-6
clone size: NA
J gene: TRBJ2-1
D gene: TRBD2

CDR3 DNA: TGTGCCAGCAGCTTGAGCGCGGGAGTCCCCTCCAGTGAGCAGTTCTTC
CDR3 protein: CASSLSAGVPSSEQFF
V gene: TRBV5-4
clone size: NA
J gene: TRBJ2-1
D gene: TRBD2

CDR3 DNA: TGTGCCACCGGCGGTAGGGAGTACTCCTACGAGCAGTACTTC
CDR3 protein: CATGGREYSYEQYF
V gene: TRBV28
clone size: NA
J gene: TRBJ2-7
D gene: NA

CDR3 DNA: TGTGCCAGCAGCCAGACAGGGAACAATAATTCACCCCTCCACTTT
CDR3 protein: CASSQTGNNNSPLHF
V gene: TRBV3-1/TRBV3-2
clone size: NA
J gene: TRBJ1-6
D gene: TRBD1

CDR3 DNA: TGTGCCAGCAGCCTAGGGGCAGAGACCCAGTACTTC
CDR3 protein: CASSLGAETQYF
V gene: TRBV3-1/TRBV3-2
clone size: NA
J gene: TRBJ2-5
D gene: NA

CDR3 DNA: TGTGCCAGCAAATTACGAGGACAGGGGAAAGTGGCCCAGCATTTT
CDR3 protein: CASKLRGQGKVAQHF
V gene: TRBV28
clone size: few
J gene: TRBJ1-5
D gene: TRBD1

CDR3 DNA: TGTGCCAGCAGCGGGAGTGGGGACAGGGGACAGCCCCAGCATTTT
CDR3 protein: CASSGSGDRGQPQHF
V gene: TRBV9
clone size: NA
J gene: TRBJ1-5
D gene: TRBD1

CDR3 DNA: TGCGCCAGCAGTTGGACAGGCGCGAACACCGGGGAGCTGTTTTTT
CDR3 protein: CASSWTGANTGELFF
V gene: TRBV10-1
clone size: NA
J gene: TRBJ2-2
D gene: TRBD1

CDR3 DNA: TGTGCCAGCAGTGAGCGGGGATTTAACGAGCAGTACTTC
CDR3 protein: CASSERGFNEQYF
V gene: TRBV2
clone size: few
J gene: TRBJ2-7
D gene: NA

CDR3 DNA: TGTGCCAGCAGCCTATCAATCGGGGGGTTGTTCTTC
CDR3 protein: CASSLSIGGLFF
V gene: TRBV3-1/TRBV3-2
clone size: NA
J gene: TRBJ2-1
D gene: TRBD2

CDR3 DNA: TGTGCCAGCAGCGTAAACGGGTTTAGCACAGATACGCAGTATTTT
CDR3 protein: CASSVNGFSTDTQYF
V gene: TRBV9
clone size: NA
J gene: TRBJ2-3
D gene: NA

CDR3 DNA: TGCGCCAGCAGCTTGTCGGGGTCTGAACAGACCCAGTACTTC
CDR3 protein: CASSLSGSEQTQYF
V gene: TRBV5-1
clone size: NA
J gene: TRBJ2-5
D gene: NA

CDR3 DNA: TGCGCCAGCAGTGAGGTTACCGGGACAGGGAATTGGCAGCCCCAGCATTTT
CDR3 protein: CASSEVTGTGNWQPQHF
V gene: TRBV10-2
clone size: NA
J gene: TRBJ1-5
D gene: TRBD1

CDR3 DNA: TGCAGCGTCCAACAGGGGTTAAGGACTGAAGCTTTCTTT
CDR3 protein: CSVQQGLRTEAFF
V gene: TRBV29-1
clone size: NA
J gene: TRBJ1-1
D gene: TRBD1

CDR3 DNA: TGCAGCGTTCCTACCTTGACGGGACTTGGTGGCTACACCTTC
CDR3 protein: CSVPTLTGLGGYTF
V gene: TRBV29-1
clone size: NA
J gene: TRBJ1-2
D gene: NA

CDR3 DNA: TGTGCCAGCAGTCCGGCAGCGGGGGGGGTTGCCGGGGAGCTGTTTTTT
CDR3 protein: CASSPAAGGVAGELFF
V gene: TRBV27
clone size: NA
J gene: TRBJ2-2
D gene: TRBD2

CDR3 DNA: TGTGCCAGCAGTGCGCGGGACACGGTGGGGGGGTCTAGAGGCAATGAGCAGTTCTTC
CDR3 protein: CASSARDTVGGSRGNEQFF
V gene: TRBV6-1
clone size: NA
J gene: TRBJ2-1
D gene: NA

CDR3 DNA: TGTGCCAGCAGCGGAGATAATTCACCCCTCCACTTT
CDR3 protein: CASSGDNSPLHF
V gene: TRBV9
clone size: NA
J gene: TRBJ1-6
D gene: NA

CDR3 DNA: TGTGCCAGCGAGCCCGACAGGGTGGGGGAGACCCAGTACTTC
CDR3 protein: CASEPDRVGETQYF
V gene: TRBV6-5
clone size: NA
J gene: TRBJ2-5
D gene: TRBD1

CDR3 DNA: TGTGCCAGCACGCAGGGGATGACAGACTCTGGAAACACCATATATTTT
CDR3 protein: CASTQGMTDSGNTIYF
V gene: TRBV9
clone size: NA
J gene: TRBJ1-3
D gene: NA

CDR3 DNA: TGTGCCAGCAGCCCGACACCCAGCACAGATACGCAGTATTTT
CDR3 protein: CASSPTPSTDTQYF
V gene: TRBV5-4
clone size: NA
J gene: TRBJ2-3
D gene: NA

CDR3 DNA: TGTGCCAGCAGTGAACAGGCGGGGAGTTACGAGCAGTACTTC
CDR3 protein: CASSEQAGSYEQYF
V gene: TRBV2
clone size: NA
J gene: TRBJ2-7
D gene: NA

CDR3 DNA: TGCGCCAGCAGCCCGGGACAGGGAAACACTGAAGCTTTCTTT
CDR3 protein: CASSPGQGNTEAFF
V gene: TRBV5-1
clone size: NA
J gene: TRBJ1-1
D gene: TRBD1

CDR3 DNA: TGTGCCAGCAACCCCCCCCTCCTAGCGGGAGTTAGCGAGACCCAGTACTTC
CDR3 protein: CASNPPLLAGVSETQYF
V gene: TRBV6-2/TRBV6-3
clone size: NA
J gene: TRBJ2-5
D gene: TRBD2

CDR3 DNA: TGTGCCAGCAGCCTGAGGCGAGGGGGCGCTGGGACAGATACGCAGTATTTT
CDR3 protein: CASSLRRGGAGTDTQYF
V gene: TRBV7-2
clone size: NA
J gene: TRBJ2-3
D gene: TRBD1

CDR3 DNA: TGTGCCACCTCCTACGATAGCGGGACCATATACAATGAGCAGTTCTTC
CDR3 protein: CATSYDSGTIYNEQFF
V gene: TRBV24-1
clone size: NA
J gene: TRBJ2-1
D gene: TRBD2

CDR3 DNA: TGTGCCAGCAGATCCGGGACAGGCTCCTACAATGAGCAGTTCTTC
CDR3 protein: CASRSGTGSYNEQFF
V gene: TRBV28
clone size: NA
J gene: TRBJ2-1
D gene: TRBD1

CDR3 DNA: TGTGCCAGCAGCCTCCTACAGGGCAATGAGCAGTTCTTC
CDR3 protein: CASSLLQGNEQFF
V gene: TRBV3-1/TRBV3-2
clone size: NA
J gene: TRBJ2-1
D gene: NA

CDR3 DNA: TGTGCCAGCAGCGATCGACAGGAAGCTAACTATGGCTACACCTTC
CDR3 protein: CASSDRQEANYGYTF
V gene: TRBV9
clone size: NA
J gene: TRBJ1-2
D gene: NA

CDR3 DNA: TGTGCCTGGAGTACCTTGGAGGGCTACGAGCAGTACTTC
CDR3 protein: CAWSTLEGYEQYF
V gene: TRBV30
clone size: once
J gene: TRBJ2-7
D gene: NA

CDR3 DNA: TGTGCCAGCAGCTTAACGGGCTACCTTACACCTATGAACACTGAAGCTTTCTTT
CDR3 protein: CASSLTGYLTPMNTEAFF
V gene: TRBV7-3
clone size: few
J gene: TRBJ1-1
D gene: NA

CDR3 DNA: TGTGCCAGCTCACTCGGACGCGCGGGAGAGACCCAGTACTTC
CDR3 protein: CASSLGRAGETQYF
V gene: TRBV18
clone size: NA
J gene: TRBJ2-5
D gene: NA